Each of the 30 T cell receptor beta chains below was sequenced from the same sample in a study of blood T cell repertoires in COVID-19. The assay was immunoSEQ multiplex PCR, and TCRdb's table has in-frame clones only and misses some. This table has tens of thousands of clones, roughly 90% appearing once. Sequencing was performed on peripheral blood. These receptors were taken from a human donor with active COVID-19. The donor label of this sample is uncertain.

The chain recombines TRBV29-1 with TRBJ1-4, with no clear D. The germline V and J ends were trimmed by 1 base and 6 bases, with 9 bases remaining between them. CDR1 and CDR2 (germline): SQVTM, ANQGSEA. CDR3 size: 13 residues. CDR3 sequence: CSVEVGAYEKLFF. The DNA for the CDR3 is TGCAGCGTTGAAGTGGGCGCTTATGAAAAACTGTTTTTT.

V is TRBV4-1 and J is TRBJ1-6; 8 bases match TRBD1. CDR1 and CDR2 (germline): MGHRA, YSYEKL. The CDR3 runs to 14 residues. V was pared by 6 bases and J by 7 bases, with 5 bases of the junction left unmatched. CDR3: CASSRTGQNSPLHF. In nucleotides, the CDR3 is TGCGCCAGCAGTCGGACAGGGCAAAATTCACCCCTCCACTTT.

V and J are TRBV6-2 or TRBV6-3 and TRBJ2-7; TRBD1 matches 8 bases. The V and J ends lost 2 bases and 5 bases, in that order; junction bases with no gene match: 8. CDR1 and CDR2 from the germline V gene are MNHEY and SVGEGT. The CDR3 length is 15 residues. CDR3 sequence reads: CASSYRGQDVDEQYF. In nucleotides, the CDR3 is TGTGCCAGCAGTTACCGGGGACAGGATGTGGACGAGCAGTACTTC.

The V and J genes are TRBV5-4 and TRBJ1-1; D might be TRBD1 (6 bases). Germline CDR1 is SGHNT and CDR2 is YYREEE (reference sequence). V lost 0 bases to trimming and J lost 0 bases, with 12 bases between them. The CDR3 totals 16 residues. CDR3 nucleotide sequence: TGTGCCAGCAGCTTGGGGCAGGGGACCTTGAACACTGAAGCTTTCTTT. It encodes CASSLGQGTLNTEAFF.

This rearrangement joins TRBV18 to TRBJ2-1, with a possible D match to TRBD1 (7 bases). CDR3 size: 16 residues. Germline lookup yields CDR1 KGHSH and CDR2 LQKENI. V shed 5 bases and J shed 6 bases, with 20 bases lying between them. The CDR3 sequence is CASSMREKGGFNEQFF. The CDR3 nucleotides are TGTGCCAGCTCAATGCGGGAAAAAGGGGGCTTCAATGAGCAGTTCTTC.

The J gene is TRBJ2-1, the V gene TRBV6-2 or TRBV6-3; 11 nucleotides match TRBD2. This CDR3 has 21 amino acids. Germline loops: CDR1 MNHEY, CDR2 SVGEGT. V shed 2 bases, J shed 3 bases, and the junction held 18 bases outside the gene matches. The CDR3 is CASSYPTKGLAGAINYNEQFF. CDR3 nucleotides: TGTGCCAGCAGTTACCCCACTAAAGGACTAGCGGGCGCTATAAACTACAATGAGCAGTTCTTC.

V is TRBV4-1 and J is TRBJ1-4; TRBD1 matches at 7 bases. CDR3 length: 16 residues. The ends lost 0 bases at V and 8 bases at J; junction bases unmatched: 9. CDR1 and CDR2 from the germline V gene are MGHRA and YSYEKL. CDR3 coding DNA: TGCGCCAGCAGCCAAGACACCCGACAGGGTCGGGAAAAACTGTTTTTT. This encodes CASSQDTRQGREKLFF.

The chain is built from TRBV19 and TRBJ2-1; 10 positions match TRBD2. Germline V lookup: CDR1 LNHDA, CDR2 SQIVND (reference sequence). V was pared by 3 bases and J by 4 bases, with 6 bases of the junction left unmatched. The CDR3 contains 16 residues. CDR3 residues: CASSIFSGGMYNEQFF. The CDR3 nucleotides are TGTGCCAGTAGTATCTTTAGCGGGGGGATGTACAATGAGCAGTTCTTC.

This sequence joins TRBV6-6 and TRBJ2-1; no firm D call. The CDR3 has 16 residues. V lost 0 bases and J lost 4, with 13 bases in between. Per germline, CDR1 MNHNY and CDR2 SVGAGI (reference sequence). For the CDR3, the DNA is TGTGCCAGCAGTTACTCCCTACCTGGCAGGTACAATGAGCAGTTCTTC. Amino acid sequence: CASSYSLPGRYNEQFF.

The chain combines TRBV7-8 with TRBJ1-5, with TRBD1 identical over 10 bases. Trimming at V came to 4 bases and at J to 2 bases, leaving 8 bases not matched to a gene. The CDR3 is 17 amino acids. CDR1 and CDR2 from the germline V gene are SGHVS and FQNEAQ. The CDR3 region is CASSSPGTGVGNQPQHF. The CDR3 bases are TGTGCCAGCAGCTCCCCCGGGACAGGGGTGGGCAATCAGCCCCAGCATTTT.

The gene calls are TRBV19 and TRBJ2-3, with D tentatively TRBD1 (6 bases). The V and J ends lost 4 bases and 1 base respectively, with 18 bases between them. CDR3 size: 17 residues. In germline, CDR1 is LNHDA, CDR2 SQIVND (reference sequence). In nucleotides, the CDR3 is TGTGCCAGTAGTAAGGAAAAAAAGGACAGCGGCACAGATACGCAGTATTTT. Amino acids: CASSKEKKDSGTDTQYF.

The chain joins TRBV6-2 or TRBV6-3 to TRBJ1-2; D call uncertain. This CDR3 comprises 14 residues. Germline CDR1 is MNHEY and CDR2 is SVGEGT. Trimming stripped 0 bases from V and 2 bases from J, with 7 bases between. For the CDR3, the DNA is TGTGCCAGCAGTTACTCCGCCAGGAACTATGGCTACACCTTC. As protein: CASSYSARNYGYTF.

The V and J genes are TRBV4-1 and TRBJ1-1, with D possibly matching TRBD1 (6 bases). CDR1 and CDR2 (germline): MGHRA, YSYEKL. V gave up 0 bases and J gave up 1 base, with 6 bases separating them. The CDR3 runs 14 residues. Here the CDR3 DNA reads TGCGCCAGCAGCCAAGAGACAGGGAACACTGAAGCTTTCTTT. It is translated as CASSQETGNTEAFF.

The J gene is TRBJ2-1, the V gene TRBV27; D remains ambiguous. V lost 3 bases, J lost 7 bases, and 7 bases lay in between. CDR3 length equals 12 residues. Germline values: CDR1 MNHEY, CDR2 SMNVEV (reference sequence). The CDR3: CASSFGANEQFF. As DNA, the CDR3 is TGTGCCAGCAGTTTCGGTGCGAATGAGCAGTTCTTC.

The V gene is TRBV15, the J gene TRBJ2-7; 9 nucleotides align to TRBD1. The CDR3 is made up of 13 amino acids. Unmatched junction bases numbered 3, after V lost 4 bases and J lost 5 bases. Per germline, CDR1 LNHNV and CDR2 YYDKDF (reference sequence). Here the CDR3 DNA reads TGTGCCACCAGCATTGACAGGGGGGACGAGCAGTACTTC. It encodes CATSIDRGDEQYF.

V is TRBV6-5 and J is TRBJ2-1; TRBD1 matches 11 bases. Germline V gives CDR1 MNHEY, CDR2 SVGAGI. The J segment lost 10 bases and the V segment lost 6 bases, leaving 11 bases of the junction unmatched. The CDR3 has 15 residues. CDR3 region: CASSQRLRDRGEQFF. The CDR3 DNA reads as TGTGCCAGCAGCCAGAGGCTCCGGGACAGGGGGGAGCAGTTCTTC.

The CDR3 DNA reads as TGTGCCAGCAGCCCCCTGGGGGCGGGGGACTTCACAGATACGCAGTATTTT. The encoded protein is CASSPLGAGDFTDTQYF. The chain couples TRBV4-2 to TRBJ2-3; maybe TRBD2 (7 bases). CDR3 size: 17 residues. The V end lost 4 bases, the J end lost 2 bases, and 19 bases lay between the germline ends. Looked up from germline, CDR1 is LGHNA and CDR2 is YNFKEQ.

This clone came up a few times. The chain carries TRBV5-1 and TRBJ2-5; 10 bases are a match to TRBD1. Germline V gene lookup returns CDR1 SGHRS and CDR2 YFSETQ. The ends lost 4 bases at V and 3 bases at J; junction bases unmatched: 3. The CDR3 loop spans 14 amino acids. The CDR3 nucleotides read TGCGCCAGCAGCAACGGACAGGGGGAAGAGACCCAGTACTTC. Its protein product is CASSNGQGEETQYF.

V gene TRBV13 combines with J gene TRBJ2-5; TRBD2 matches 9 bases. The junction had 7 bases not matched to a gene; V was cut back by 3 bases and J by 5 bases. The CDR3 contains 15 residues. Germline V gene data show CDR1 as PRHDT and CDR2 as FYEKMQ (reference sequence). The CDR3 coding sequence is TGTGCCAGCAGCTTTAGGGCGGGGGGGCGCGAGACCCAGTACTTC. Translation: CASSFRAGGRETQYF. Using reference TRBV13 and TRBJ2-5 for the parts outside the CDR3, the full variable domain is AAGVIQSPRHLIKEKRETATLKCYPIPRHDTVYWYQQGPGQDPQFLISFYEKMQSDKGSIPDRFSAQQFSDYHSELNMSSLELGDSALYFCASSFRAGGRETQYFGPGTRLLVL.

This clone was picked up one time. The V call is TRBV19, the J call TRBJ2-2; a possible D gene is TRBD2 (5 bases). With 10 bases removed from V and 6 bases from J, the gap between germline ends came to 9 bases. The CDR3 has 11 residues. Per germline, CDR1 LNHDA and CDR2 SQIVND (reference sequence). DNA of the CDR3: TGTGCCACCGGGGATCCCGGGGAGCTGTTTTTT. Translated: CATGDPGELFF. The whole variable domain, filled in from reference TRBV19 and TRBJ2-2, reads DGGITQSPKYLFRKEGQNVTLSCEQNLNHDAMYWYRQDPGQGLRLIYYSQIVNDFQKGDIAEGYSVSREKKESFPLTVTSAQKNPTAFYLCATGDPGELFFGEGSRLTVL.

The chain employs TRBV24-1 and TRBJ2-3, with 11 positions matching TRBD1. J gave up 6 bases and V 4 bases, and 8 bases lay outside the gene matches. CDR1 is KGHDR and CDR2 is SFDVKD in the germline V gene. The CDR3 has 16 residues. The CDR3 nucleotides are TGTGCCACCAGTGACCGGACAGGGGGCTATCTGGATACGCAGTATTTT. Its translation: CATSDRTGGYLDTQYF.

J is TRBJ2-1 and V is TRBV27, with 7 bases aligning to TRBD1. V shed 3 bases, J shed 1 base, and the junction held 9 bases outside the gene matches. The CDR3 contains 17 residues. The germline V gene has CDR1 MNHEY and CDR2 SMNVEV (reference sequence). CDR3 region: CASSFLRQGLSYNEQFF. The DNA for the CDR3 is TGTGCCAGCAGTTTCCTCCGACAGGGATTGTCCTACAATGAGCAGTTCTTC.

This clone has only one observation. V usage is TRBV5-1 and J usage is TRBJ2-2; 9 positions match TRBD1. V dropped 3 bases and J dropped 3; count of bases not matched to a gene: 6. The germline V gene has CDR1 SGHRS and CDR2 YFSETQ. The CDR3 is 16 amino acids. CDR3 amino acids: CASSSLTGGHTGELFF. CDR3 sequence (DNA): TGCGCCAGCAGCTCACTGACAGGGGGTCACACCGGGGAGCTGTTTTTT.

The chain joins TRBV14 to TRBJ2-1; tentatively, D is TRBD2 (5 bases). Germline CDR1 is SGHDN and CDR2 is FVKESK. V shed 1 base and J shed 9 bases, with 13 bases lying between them. CDR3 length equals 14 residues. The CDR3 DNA reads as TGTGCCAGCAGCCAAGGGTTCGGGGTAGTTGAGCAGTTCTTC. Its protein is CASSQGFGVVEQFF. Together with reference TRBV14 and TRBJ2-1, the CDR3 gives the full variable domain: EAGVTQFPSHSVIEKGQTVTLRCDPISGHDNLYWYRRVMGKEIKFLLHFVKESKQDESGMPNNRFLAERTGGTYSTLKVQPAELEDSGVYFCASSQGFGVVEQFFGPGTRLTVL.

The chain combines TRBV7-9 with TRBJ1-6; 7 bases are shared with TRBD1. CDR1 is SEHNR, CDR2 FQNEAQ, per germline (reference sequence). CDR3 length equals 16 residues. J was trimmed by 3 bases and V by 0 bases; bases with no gene match: 2. Written as DNA, the CDR3 is TGTGCCAGCAGCTTAGCGCGGGACAGCTATAATTCACCCCTCCACTTT. Translating gives CASSLARDSYNSPLHF.

The genes are TRBV25-1 and TRBJ2-1; D is ambiguous. From germline, CDR1 is MGHDK and CDR2 SYGVNS. The V and J ends lost 1 base and 1 base respectively, with 8 bases between them. This CDR3 spans 15 amino acids. CDR3 nucleotide sequence: TGTGCCAGCAGTGAATTGGGCAGTTCCTACAATGAGCAGTTCTTC. Translation gives CASSELGSSYNEQFF.

This rearrangement joins TRBV28 to TRBJ1-2, with D perhaps TRBD1 (5 bases). CDR1 is MDHEN and CDR2 is SYDVKM in the germline V gene. The CDR3 extends over 13 amino acids. With 3 bases removed from V and 5 bases from J, the gap between germline ends came to 10 bases. The CDR3 DNA is TGTGCCAGCAGTTTGCGCAGGGCGTATGGCTACACCTTC. It yields the protein CASSLRRAYGYTF.

CDR3 in amino acids: CASSGDSLATNEKLFF. DNA for the CDR3: TGTGCCAGCAGTGGGGACAGCCTTGCAACTAATGAAAAACTGTTTTTT. The chain uses TRBV28 and TRBJ1-4, with 7 bases lining up with TRBD1. Germline loops: CDR1 MDHEN, CDR2 SYDVKM. The V gene end was trimmed by 5 bases and the J gene end by 0 bases; junction bases not matched to a gene: 6. The CDR3 covers 16 residues.

The count of this clone is one. The rearrangement uses TRBV6-5 and TRBJ1-3; tentative D call: TRBD1 (5 bases). From germline, CDR1 is MNHEY and CDR2 SVGAGI. Trimming took 2 bases from V and 0 from J, leaving 11 bases between them. The CDR3 sequence is 16 residues long. CDR3 residues: CASSYDTQVSGNTIYF. The CDR3 DNA follows: TGTGCCAGCAGTTACGACACACAGGTCTCTGGAAACACCATATATTTT.

This clone has only one observation. J is TRBJ2-5 and V is TRBV5-4; TRBD2 aligns across 10 bases. The CDR3 is made up of 15 amino acids. Germline V gene sequence: CDR1 SGHNT, CDR2 YYREEE (reference sequence). The ends lost 1 base at V and 5 bases at J; junction bases unmatched: 5. CDR3 region: CASSLTSGDLETQYF. CDR3 in DNA: TGTGCCAGCAGCTTGACTAGCGGGGATCTGGAGACCCAGTACTTC.